The 11 T cell receptor beta chains listed next were all sequenced from one sample in a study of beta chain features in type 1 diabetes. Expressed TCRB transcripts were sequenced because the entire RNA isolate underwent reverse transcription. Profiled with immunoSEQ multiplex PCR; TCRdb holds only in-frame clones, not every one. The repertoire consists of some 900,000 clones, with 15% to 20% occurring once and the leading ten covering about 0.02%. Material: naive CD4+ T cells from blood. These TCRs come from a young woman in good health.

This clone came up a few times. The chain carries TRBV27 and TRBJ1-4; a weak D match, TRBD1 (5 bases). Germline V gene lookup returns CDR1 MNHEY and CDR2 SMNVEV (reference sequence). CDR3 size: 15 residues. V lost 9 bases and J 6 bases, leaving 20 bases between the germline ends. The CDR3: CASSESGTGYEKLFF. Here the CDR3 DNA reads TGTGCCAGTTCCGAGAGCGGGACGGGATATGAAAAACTGTTTTTT.

The genes are TRBV18 and TRBJ2-7; TRBD1 is a possible D gene (5 bases). The CDR3 runs to 13 residues. Germline-derived CDR1 and CDR2 are KGHSH and LQKENI. V lost 3 bases and J lost 5, with 11 bases in between. The CDR3 DNA is TGTGCCAGCTCACCTTCAGGGCGCAACGAGCAGTACTTC. Its translation is CASSPSGRNEQYF.

The CDR3 nucleotides read TGTGCCAGCAGCTTGAGCCCGGGACAGGGGGCCGAGACCCAGTACTTC. Translated: CASSLSPGQGAETQYF. The rearrangement joins TRBV5-5 to TRBJ2-5, with 12 bases fitting TRBD1. The CDR3 has 16 residues. With 1 base clipped from V and 5 bases from J, the junction kept 6 bases outside the gene matches. CDR1 SGHKS and CDR2 YYEKEE come from the germline V gene (reference sequence).

The chain has TRBV7-3 and TRBJ2-5; D is uncertain. Per the germline V gene, CDR1 is SGHTA and CDR2 is FQGTGA. Trimming pared 2 bases from V and 4 bases from J, leaving 11 bases between. The CDR3 is 14 residues long. The CDR3 reads CASSLGRSRETQYF. Here the CDR3 DNA reads TGTGCCAGCAGCTTAGGAAGGAGTCGAGAGACCCAGTACTTC.

The DNA for the CDR3 is TGTGCCAGCAGTTTCTTCTCGGGACAGGGGTGGGGAGGGACTGAAGCTTTCTTT. Its protein is CASSFFSGQGWGGTEAFF. The chain employs TRBV28 and TRBJ1-1; TRBD1 agrees at 10 bases. After removal of 3 bases from V and 5 bases from J, the junction contained 15 bases not matched to a gene. Germline values: CDR1 MDHEN, CDR2 SYDVKM. The CDR3 runs 18 residues. The variable domain in full, with the rest retrieved from reference TRBV28 and TRBJ1-1, is DVKVTQSSRYLVKRTGEKVFLECVQDMDHENMFWYRQDPGLGLRLIYFSYDVKMKEKGDIPEGYSVSREKKERFSLILESASTNQTSMYLCASSFFSGQGWGGTEAFFGQGTRLTVV.

This clone was observed a few times. This sequence joins TRBV29-1 and TRBJ2-1, with TRBD2 matching over 14 bases. The CDR3 length is 19 residues. Trimming cost V 4 bases and J 1 base; bases outside gene matches: 12. CDR1 SQVTM and CDR2 ANQGSEA come from the germline V gene. The CDR3 loop is CSVGPSGTSGRESYNEQFF. The CDR3 DNA follows: TGCAGCGTTGGGCCGTCTGGGACTAGCGGGAGAGAATCCTACAATGAGCAGTTCTTC.

The V call is TRBV19, the J call TRBJ2-7, with TRBD1 identical over 8 bases. Germline assignment: CDR1 LNHDA and CDR2 SQIVND (reference sequence). This CDR3 is built from 14 residues. V gave up 4 bases and J gave up 2 bases; unmatched junction bases: 4. The DNA for the CDR3 is TGTGCCAGTAGTAACACAGGGGGACCCTACGAGCAGTACTTC. Translated, it gives CASSNTGGPYEQYF.

This clone was seen a single time. The chain carries TRBV5-6 and TRBJ2-5; the match to TRBD2 covers 7 bases. The DNA matches TRBJ2-7 better at its end, which makes the J call doubtful. Germline V gene sequence: CDR1 SGHDT, CDR2 YYEEEE. This CDR3 region has 15 residues. The CDR3 DNA sequence: TGTGCCAGCAGCCGCAGGGAGGGCCGCTCCTACGAGCAGTACTTC. It translates to CASSRREGRSYEQYF.

The sample holds a few counts of this clone. The chain is built from TRBV19 and TRBJ1-1, with 7 positions matching TRBD1. Germline V CDR1 and CDR2: LNHDA, SQIVND (reference sequence). Unmatched junction bases numbered 6, after V lost 6 bases and J lost 11 bases. The CDR3 has 11 amino acids. The CDR3 DNA sequence: TGTGCCAGTAGGACAGGGTTGATCGCTTTCTTT. It specifies CASRTGLIAFF. The full variable domain, with the rest looked up from reference TRBV19 and TRBJ1-1, is DGGITQSPKYLFRKEGQNVTLSCEQNLNHDAMYWYRQDPGQGLRLIYYSQIVNDFQKGDIAEGYSVSREKKESFPLTVTSAQKNPTAFYLCASRTGLIAFFGQGTRLTVV.

The chain couples TRBV14 to TRBJ2-2; 8 bases align to TRBD2. The trim removed 4 bases at V and 0 bases at J, leaving 4 bases unmatched. This CDR3 comprises 16 residues. The V gene's germline CDR1 is SGHDN and CDR2 FVKESK. As DNA, the CDR3 is TGTGCCAGCAGCCTTATGACTAGCGCGAACACCGGGGAGCTGTTTTTT. It specifies CASSLMTSANTGELFF.

The chain is built from TRBV6-1 and TRBJ2-7; 7 bases match TRBD1. V dropped 8 bases and J dropped 3; count of bases not matched to a gene: 7. The V gene's germline CDR1 is MNHNS and CDR2 SASEGT. This CDR3 is 13 amino acids long. The DNA for the CDR3 is TGTGCCAGCGGGGACAGCCCTAGCTACGAGCAGTACTTC. Encoded protein: CASGDSPSYEQYF.